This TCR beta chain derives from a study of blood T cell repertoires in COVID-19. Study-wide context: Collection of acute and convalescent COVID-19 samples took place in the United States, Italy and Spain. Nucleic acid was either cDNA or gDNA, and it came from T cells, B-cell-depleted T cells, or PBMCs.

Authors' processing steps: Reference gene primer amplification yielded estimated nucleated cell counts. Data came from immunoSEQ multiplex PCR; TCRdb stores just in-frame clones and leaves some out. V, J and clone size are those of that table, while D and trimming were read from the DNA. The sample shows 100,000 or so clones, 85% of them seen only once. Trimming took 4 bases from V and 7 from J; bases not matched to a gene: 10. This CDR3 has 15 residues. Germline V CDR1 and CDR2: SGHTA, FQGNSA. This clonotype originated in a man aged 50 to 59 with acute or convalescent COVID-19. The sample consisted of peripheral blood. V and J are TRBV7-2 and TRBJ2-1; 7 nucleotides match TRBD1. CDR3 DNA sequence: TGTGCCAGCAGCTCTACAGGGGTGATCCGAAATGAGCAGTTCTTC. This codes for CASSSTGVIRNEQFF.